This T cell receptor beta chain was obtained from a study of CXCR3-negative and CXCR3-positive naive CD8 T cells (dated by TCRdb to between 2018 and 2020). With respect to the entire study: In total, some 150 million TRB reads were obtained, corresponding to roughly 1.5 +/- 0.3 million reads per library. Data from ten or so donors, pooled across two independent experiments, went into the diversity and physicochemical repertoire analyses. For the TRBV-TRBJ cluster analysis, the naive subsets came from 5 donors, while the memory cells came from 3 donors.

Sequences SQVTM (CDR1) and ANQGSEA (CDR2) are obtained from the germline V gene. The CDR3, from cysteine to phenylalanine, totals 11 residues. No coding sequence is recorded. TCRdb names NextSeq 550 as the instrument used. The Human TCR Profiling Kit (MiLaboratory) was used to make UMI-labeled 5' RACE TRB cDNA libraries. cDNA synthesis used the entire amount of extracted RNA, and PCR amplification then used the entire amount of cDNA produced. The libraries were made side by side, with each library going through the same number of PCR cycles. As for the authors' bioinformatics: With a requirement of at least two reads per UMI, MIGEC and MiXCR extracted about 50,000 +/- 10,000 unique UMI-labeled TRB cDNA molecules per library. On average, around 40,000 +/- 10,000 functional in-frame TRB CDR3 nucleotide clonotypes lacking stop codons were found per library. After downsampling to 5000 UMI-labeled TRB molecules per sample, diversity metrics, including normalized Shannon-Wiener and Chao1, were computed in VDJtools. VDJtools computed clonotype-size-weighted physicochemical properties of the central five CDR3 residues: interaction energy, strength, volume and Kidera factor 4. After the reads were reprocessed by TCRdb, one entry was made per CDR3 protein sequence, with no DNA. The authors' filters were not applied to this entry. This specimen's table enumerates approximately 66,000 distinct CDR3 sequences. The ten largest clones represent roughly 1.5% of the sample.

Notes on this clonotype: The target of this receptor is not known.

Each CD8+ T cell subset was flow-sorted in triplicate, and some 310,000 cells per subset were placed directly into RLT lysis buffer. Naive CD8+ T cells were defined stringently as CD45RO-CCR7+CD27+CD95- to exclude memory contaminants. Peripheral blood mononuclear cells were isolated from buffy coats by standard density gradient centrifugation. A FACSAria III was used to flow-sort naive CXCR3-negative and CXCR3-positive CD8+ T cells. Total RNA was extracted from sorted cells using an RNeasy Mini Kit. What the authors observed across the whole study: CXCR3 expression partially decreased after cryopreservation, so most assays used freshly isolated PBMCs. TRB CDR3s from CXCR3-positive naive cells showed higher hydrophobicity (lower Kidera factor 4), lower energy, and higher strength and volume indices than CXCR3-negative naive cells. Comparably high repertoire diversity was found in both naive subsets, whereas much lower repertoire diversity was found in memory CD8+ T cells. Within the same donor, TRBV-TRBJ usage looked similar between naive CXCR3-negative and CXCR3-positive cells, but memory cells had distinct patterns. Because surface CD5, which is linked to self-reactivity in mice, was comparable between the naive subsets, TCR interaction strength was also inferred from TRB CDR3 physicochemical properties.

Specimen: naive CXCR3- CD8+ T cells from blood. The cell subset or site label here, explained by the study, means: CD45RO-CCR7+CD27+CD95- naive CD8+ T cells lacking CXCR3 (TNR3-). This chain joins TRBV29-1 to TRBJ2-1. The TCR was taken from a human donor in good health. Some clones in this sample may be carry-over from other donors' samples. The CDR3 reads CSAEEGNEQFF.